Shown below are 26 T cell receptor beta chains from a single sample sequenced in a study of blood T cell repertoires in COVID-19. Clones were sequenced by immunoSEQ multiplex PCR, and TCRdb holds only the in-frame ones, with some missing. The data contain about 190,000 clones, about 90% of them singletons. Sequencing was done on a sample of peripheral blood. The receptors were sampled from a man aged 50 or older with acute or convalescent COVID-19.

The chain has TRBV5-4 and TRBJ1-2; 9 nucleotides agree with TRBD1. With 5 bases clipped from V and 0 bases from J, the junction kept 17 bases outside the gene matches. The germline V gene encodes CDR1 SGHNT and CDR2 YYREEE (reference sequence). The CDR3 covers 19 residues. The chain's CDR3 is CASRASQQGARGSNYGYTF. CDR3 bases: TGTGCCAGCAGAGCTTCCCAACAGGGGGCGAGGGGGTCTAACTATGGCTACACCTTC.

CDR3 amino acids: CASSLSGPAQPQHF. For the CDR3, the DNA is TGTGCCAGCAGCTTAAGTGGGCCCGCTCAGCCCCAGCATTTT. The rearrangement links TRBV7-2 to TRBJ1-5; no reliable D call. V was pared by 2 bases and J by 6 bases, with 11 bases between. This CDR3 spans 14 amino acids. Germline V gene sequence: CDR1 SGHTA, CDR2 FQGNSA.

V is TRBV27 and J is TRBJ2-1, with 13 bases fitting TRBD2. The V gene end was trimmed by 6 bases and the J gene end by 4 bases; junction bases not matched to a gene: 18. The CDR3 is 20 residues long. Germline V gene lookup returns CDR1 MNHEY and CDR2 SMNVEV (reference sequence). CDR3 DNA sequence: TGTGCCAGCAGCAGCCCGGGACAGCTGACTAGCGGGAGGAGTTACAATGAGCAGTTCTTC. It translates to CASSSPGQLTSGRSYNEQFF.

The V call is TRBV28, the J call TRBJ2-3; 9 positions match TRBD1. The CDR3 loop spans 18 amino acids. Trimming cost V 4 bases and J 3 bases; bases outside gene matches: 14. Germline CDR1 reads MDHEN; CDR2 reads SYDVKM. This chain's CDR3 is CASSSTRGRDRVTDTQYF. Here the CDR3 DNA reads TGTGCCAGCAGTTCGACCCGGGGCCGGGACAGGGTAACAGATACGCAGTATTTT.

CDR3 protein: CASRPRQGSNTIYF. CDR3 in DNA: TGTGCCAGCAGACCCCGACAGGGGTCAAACACCATATATTTT. This chain connects TRBV6-6 to TRBJ1-3, with 8 bases lining up with TRBD1. This CDR3 has 14 residues. The junction had 7 bases not matched to a gene; V was cut back by 6 bases and J by 6 bases. CDR1 and CDR2 from the germline V gene are MNHNY and SVGAGI (reference sequence).

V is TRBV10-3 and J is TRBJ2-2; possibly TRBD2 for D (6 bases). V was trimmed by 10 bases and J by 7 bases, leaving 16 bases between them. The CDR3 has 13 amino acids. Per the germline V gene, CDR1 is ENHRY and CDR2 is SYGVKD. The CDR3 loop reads CATRGVLGGELFF. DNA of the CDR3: TGTGCCACCCGCGGGGTTTTGGGCGGGGAGCTGTTTTTT.

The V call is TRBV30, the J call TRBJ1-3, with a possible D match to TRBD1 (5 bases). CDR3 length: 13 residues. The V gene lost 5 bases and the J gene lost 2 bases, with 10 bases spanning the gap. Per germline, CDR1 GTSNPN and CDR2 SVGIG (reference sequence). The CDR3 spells CAWDRRTGNTIYF. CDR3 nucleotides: TGTGCCTGGGACAGAAGAACTGGAAACACCATATATTTT.

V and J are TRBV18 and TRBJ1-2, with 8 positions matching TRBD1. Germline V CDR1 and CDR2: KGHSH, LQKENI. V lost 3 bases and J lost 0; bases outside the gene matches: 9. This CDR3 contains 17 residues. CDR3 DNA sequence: TGTGCCAGCTCACCTAACACCGGGACAGGCCCTAACTATGGCTACACCTTC. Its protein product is CASSPNTGTGPNYGYTF.

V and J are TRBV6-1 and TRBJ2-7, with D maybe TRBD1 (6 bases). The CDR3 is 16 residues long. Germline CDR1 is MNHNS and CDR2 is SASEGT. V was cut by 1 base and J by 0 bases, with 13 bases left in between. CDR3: CASSEGTDQFSYEQYV. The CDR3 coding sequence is TGTGCCAGCAGTGAAGGGACAGACCAATTCTCCTACGAGCAGTACGTC.

CDR3 bases: TGCGCCAGCAGCCAAGCATCGGTGGCTGGGGCCAACGTCCTGACTTTC. It encodes CASSQASVAGANVLTF. The chain links TRBV4-1 to TRBJ2-6; D call uncertain. This CDR3 region has 16 residues. Per the germline V gene, CDR1 is MGHRA and CDR2 is YSYEKL. V lost 1 base and J 2 bases, leaving 9 bases between the germline ends.

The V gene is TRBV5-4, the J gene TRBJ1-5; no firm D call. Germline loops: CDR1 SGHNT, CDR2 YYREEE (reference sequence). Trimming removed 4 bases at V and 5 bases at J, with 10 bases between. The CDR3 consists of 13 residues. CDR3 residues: CASSPGEDQPQHF. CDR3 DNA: TGTGCCAGCAGCCCCGGAGAGGATCAGCCCCAGCATTTT.

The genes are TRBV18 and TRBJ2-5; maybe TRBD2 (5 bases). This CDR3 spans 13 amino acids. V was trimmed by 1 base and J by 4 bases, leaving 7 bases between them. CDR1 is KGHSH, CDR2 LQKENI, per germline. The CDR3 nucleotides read TGTGCCAGCTCACCACTTGAGGGAGAGACCCAGTACTTC. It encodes CASSPLEGETQYF.

CDR3 in DNA: TGTGCCAGCAGCTTAGCCCATAGCTCCTACAATGAGCAGTTCTTC. Amino acid sequence: CASSLAHSSYNEQFF. This chain connects TRBV7-6 to TRBJ2-1; D call uncertain. Germline loops: CDR1 SGHVS, CDR2 FNYEAQ. The germline V and J ends were trimmed by 0 bases and 0 bases, with 6 bases remaining between them. This CDR3 is built from 15 residues.

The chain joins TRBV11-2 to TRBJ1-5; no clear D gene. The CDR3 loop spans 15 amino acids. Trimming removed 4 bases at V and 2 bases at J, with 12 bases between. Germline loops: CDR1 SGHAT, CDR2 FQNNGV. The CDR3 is CASSSELSGNQPQHF. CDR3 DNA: TGTGCCAGCAGCTCAGAACTTAGCGGCAATCAGCCCCAGCATTTT.

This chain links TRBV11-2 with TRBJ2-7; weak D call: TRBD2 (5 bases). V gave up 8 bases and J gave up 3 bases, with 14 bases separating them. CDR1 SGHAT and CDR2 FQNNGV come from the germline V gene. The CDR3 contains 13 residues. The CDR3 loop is CASSGQRIYEQYF. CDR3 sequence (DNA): TGTGCCAGCTCAGGCCAGCGGATCTACGAGCAGTACTTC.

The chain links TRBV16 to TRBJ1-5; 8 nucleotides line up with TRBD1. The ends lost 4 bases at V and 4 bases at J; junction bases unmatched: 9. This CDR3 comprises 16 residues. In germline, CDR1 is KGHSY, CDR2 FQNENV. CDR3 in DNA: TGTGCCAGCAGCCCAAAAGACAGGGGTCGGAATCAGCCCCAGCATTTT. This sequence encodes CASSPKDRGRNQPQHF.

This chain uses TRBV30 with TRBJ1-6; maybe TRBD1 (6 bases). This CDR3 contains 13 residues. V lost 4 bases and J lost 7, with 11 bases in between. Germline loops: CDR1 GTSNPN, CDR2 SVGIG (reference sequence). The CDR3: CAWNREGNSPLHF. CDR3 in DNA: TGTGCCTGGAACAGGGAGGGAAATTCACCCCTCCACTTT.

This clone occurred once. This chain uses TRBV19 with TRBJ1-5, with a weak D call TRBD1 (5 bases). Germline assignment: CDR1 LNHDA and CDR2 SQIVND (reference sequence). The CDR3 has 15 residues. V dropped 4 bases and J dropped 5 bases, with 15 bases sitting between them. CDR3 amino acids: CASSTPSGIDQPQHF. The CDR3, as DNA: TGTGCCAGTAGTACCCCCTCAGGGATCGATCAGCCCCAGCATTTT.

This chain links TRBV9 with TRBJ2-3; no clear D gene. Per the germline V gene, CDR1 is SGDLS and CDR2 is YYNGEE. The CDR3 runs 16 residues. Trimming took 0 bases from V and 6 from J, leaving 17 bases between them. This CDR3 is CASSVDTGVSADTQYF. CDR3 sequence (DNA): TGTGCCAGCAGCGTAGATACGGGTGTCTCCGCGGATACGCAGTATTTT.

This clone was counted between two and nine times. CDR3: CASSRQGAAEAFF. CDR3 nucleotides: TGTGCCAGCAGCCGACAGGGGGCGGCTGAAGCTTTCTTT. The V call is TRBV3-1 (or the pseudogene TRBV3-2), the J call TRBJ1-1; TRBD1 agrees at 10 bases. This CDR3 spans 13 amino acids. Germline V gives CDR1 LGHDT, CDR2 YNNKEL (reference sequence). Trimming removed 4 bases from V and 6 bases from J; junction bases left unmatched: 2.

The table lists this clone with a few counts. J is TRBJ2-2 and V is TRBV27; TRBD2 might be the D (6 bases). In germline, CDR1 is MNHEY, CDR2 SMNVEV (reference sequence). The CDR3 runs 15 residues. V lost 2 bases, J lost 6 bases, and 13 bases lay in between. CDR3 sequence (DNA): TGTGCCAGCAGTTTACGGGCTAGCGCTGCCGGGGAGCTGTTTTTT. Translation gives CASSLRASAAGELFF.

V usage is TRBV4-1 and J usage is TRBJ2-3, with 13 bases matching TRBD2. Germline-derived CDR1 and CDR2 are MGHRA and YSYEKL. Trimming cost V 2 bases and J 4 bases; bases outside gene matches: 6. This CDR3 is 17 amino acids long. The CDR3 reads CASSQPKTSGGPDTQYF. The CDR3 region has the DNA TGCGCCAGCAGCCAACCTAAGACTAGCGGGGGGCCAGATACGCAGTATTTT.

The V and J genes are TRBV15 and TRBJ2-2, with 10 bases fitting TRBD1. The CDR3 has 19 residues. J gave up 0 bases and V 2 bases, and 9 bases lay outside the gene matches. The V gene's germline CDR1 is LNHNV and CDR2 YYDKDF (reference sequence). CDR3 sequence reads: CATSRHNRDRGTNTGELFF. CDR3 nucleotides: TGTGCCACCAGCAGACACAACCGGGACAGGGGTACGAACACCGGGGAGCTGTTTTTT. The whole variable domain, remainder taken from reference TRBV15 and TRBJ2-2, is DAMVIQNPRYQVTQFGKPVTLSCSQTLNHNVMYWYQQKSSQAPKLLFHYYDKDFNNEADTPDNFQSRRPNTSFCFLDIRSPGLGDTAMYLCATSRHNRDRGTNTGELFFGEGSRLTVL.

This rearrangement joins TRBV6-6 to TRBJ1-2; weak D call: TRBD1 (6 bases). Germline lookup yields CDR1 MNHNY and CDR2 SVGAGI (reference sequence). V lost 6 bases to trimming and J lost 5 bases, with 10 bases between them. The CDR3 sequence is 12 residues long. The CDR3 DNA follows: TGTGCCAGCAGCCAGGACAGATATGGCTACACCTTC. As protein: CASSQDRYGYTF.

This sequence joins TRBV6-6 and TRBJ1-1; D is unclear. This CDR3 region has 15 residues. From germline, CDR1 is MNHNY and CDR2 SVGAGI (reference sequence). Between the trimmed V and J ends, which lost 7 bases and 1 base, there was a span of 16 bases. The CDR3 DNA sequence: TGTGCCAGCAACAAGTCGTGGGAGAGGAACACTGAAGCTTTCTTT. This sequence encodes CASNKSWERNTEAFF.

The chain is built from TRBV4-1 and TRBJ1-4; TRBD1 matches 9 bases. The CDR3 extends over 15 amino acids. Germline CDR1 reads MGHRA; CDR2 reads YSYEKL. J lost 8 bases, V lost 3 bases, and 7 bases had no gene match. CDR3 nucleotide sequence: TGCGCCAGCAGCCACGGGACAGGGAGGGGAGAAAAACTGTTTTTT. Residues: CASSHGTGRGEKLFF.